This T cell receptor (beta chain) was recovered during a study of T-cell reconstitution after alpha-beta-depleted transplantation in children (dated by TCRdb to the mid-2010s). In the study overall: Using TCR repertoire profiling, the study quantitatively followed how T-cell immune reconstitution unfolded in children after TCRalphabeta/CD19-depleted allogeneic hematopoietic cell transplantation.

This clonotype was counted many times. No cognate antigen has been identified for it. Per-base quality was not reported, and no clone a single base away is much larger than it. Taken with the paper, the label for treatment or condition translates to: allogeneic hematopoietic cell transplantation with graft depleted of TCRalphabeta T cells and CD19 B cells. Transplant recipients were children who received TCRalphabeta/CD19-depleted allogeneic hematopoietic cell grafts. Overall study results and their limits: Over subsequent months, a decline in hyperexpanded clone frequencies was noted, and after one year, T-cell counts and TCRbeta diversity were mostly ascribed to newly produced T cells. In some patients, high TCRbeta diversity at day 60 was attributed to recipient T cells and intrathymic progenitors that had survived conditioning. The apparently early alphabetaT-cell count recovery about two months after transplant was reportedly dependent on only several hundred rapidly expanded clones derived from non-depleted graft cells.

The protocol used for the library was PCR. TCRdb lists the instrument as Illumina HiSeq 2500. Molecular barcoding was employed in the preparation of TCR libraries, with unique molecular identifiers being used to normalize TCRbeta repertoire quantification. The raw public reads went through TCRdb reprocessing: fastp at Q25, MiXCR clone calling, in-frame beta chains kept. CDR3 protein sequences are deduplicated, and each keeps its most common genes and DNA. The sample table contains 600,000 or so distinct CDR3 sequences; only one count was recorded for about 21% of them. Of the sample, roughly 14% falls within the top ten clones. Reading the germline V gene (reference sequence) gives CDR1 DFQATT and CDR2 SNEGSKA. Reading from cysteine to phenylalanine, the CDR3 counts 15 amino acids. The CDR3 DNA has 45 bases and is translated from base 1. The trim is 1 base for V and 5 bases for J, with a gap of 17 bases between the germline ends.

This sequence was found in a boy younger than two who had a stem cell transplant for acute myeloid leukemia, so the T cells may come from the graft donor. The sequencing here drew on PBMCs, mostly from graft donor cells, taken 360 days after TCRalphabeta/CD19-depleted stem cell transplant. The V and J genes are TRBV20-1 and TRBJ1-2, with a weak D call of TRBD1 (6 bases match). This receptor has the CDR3 CSARGSPGTSYGYTF. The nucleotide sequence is TGCAGTGCTAGAGGGAGCCCAGGGACAAGTTATGGCTACACCTTC.